These 22 T cell receptor beta chains share one sample of origin, sequenced in a study of T cell repertoires in cytomegalovirus infection. These receptors are not linked to any known antigen. TCRdb reprocessed the reads with MiXCR, giving one entry per CDR3 protein. The sample yields nearly 700,000 distinct CDR3 sequences, around 32% seen once. The starting material was cultured PBMCs, obtained from culture after CMV antigen stimulation. Receptors were obtained from a human donor in good health (CMV status not recorded). Some clones in this sample may be carry-over from other donors' samples.

The sample holds many counts of this clonotype. The rearrangement uses TRBV7-6 and TRBJ2-3; perhaps TRBD2 as D (5 bases). Trimming left V 10 bases short and J 0 bases short, with 17 bases between. CDR3 size: 15 residues. CDR1 and CDR2 (germline): SGHVS, FNYEAQ. CDR3 protein: CATTTAAESTDTQYF. The DNA of the CDR3 is TGTGCCACAACTACGGCAGCGGAAAGCACAGATACGCAGTATTTT. The whole variable domain, filled in from reference TRBV7-6 and TRBJ2-3, reads GAGVSQSPRYKVTKRGQDVALRCDPISGHVSLYWYRQALGQGPEFLTYFNYEAQQDKSGLPNDRFSAERPEGSISTLTIQRTEQRDSAMYRCATTTAAESTDTQYFGPGTRLTVL.

This chain connects TRBV6-1 to TRBJ1-1; no clear D gene. V gave up 0 bases and J gave up 4 bases, with 27 bases separating them. Germline V gene sequence: CDR1 MNHNS, CDR2 SASEGT. CDR3 size: 20 residues. The CDR3 loop is CASSEAVYIFRLTPGTEAFF. In DNA, the CDR3 is TGTGCCAGCAGTGAAGCGGTGTATATATTTAGGCTGACACCGGGCACTGAAGCTTTCTTT.

There are a few counts of this clonotype. J is TRBJ1-6 and V is TRBV19, with TRBD1 matching 7 bases. The V gene's germline CDR1 is LNHDA and CDR2 SQIVND (reference sequence). Unmatched junction bases numbered 9, after V lost 10 bases and J lost 9 bases. This CDR3 comprises 13 residues. The chain's CDR3 is CATADRRVSPLHF. The CDR3 DNA is TGTGCCACCGCGGACAGGCGGGTTTCACCCCTCCACTTT.

This clonotype was recorded a few times. The chain is built from TRBV19 and TRBJ1-5; D is unclear. This CDR3 is built from 14 residues. Germline CDR1 LNHDA, CDR2 SQIVND (reference sequence). V was clipped by 3 bases and J by 5 bases, with 11 bases between them. The CDR3 is CASSIPSEHQPQHF. The CDR3 DNA sequence: TGTGCCAGTAGTATCCCATCGGAACATCAGCCCCAGCATTTT.

The chain combines TRBV11-2 with TRBJ2-2; 11 nucleotides align to TRBD2. V trimming: 8 bases; J trimming: 5 bases; junction bases outside the gene matches: 7. The CDR3 runs to 15 residues. Germline loops: CDR1 SGHAT, CDR2 FQNNGV. The CDR3 reads CASSETSGVTGELFF. The CDR3 DNA reads as TGTGCCAGCTCTGAGACTAGCGGGGTAACCGGGGAGCTGTTTTTT.

With regard to this clonotype: It may be a read error: a sequence one base away is much more abundant. CDR3 coding DNA: TGTGCCAGCAGCTCAGGGCGGGGGGCCATCACAGATACGCAGTATTTT. Translation: CASSSGRGAITDTQYF. V is TRBV7-2 and J is TRBJ2-3, with 8 nucleotides matching TRBD2. Germline CDR1 and CDR2: SGHTA and FQGNSA. J lost 2 bases, V lost 4 bases, and 8 bases had no gene match. CDR3 length: 16 amino acids.

This CDR3 reads CASSLVGTGPGYTF. Written as DNA, the CDR3 is TGTGCCAGCAGCTTAGTCGGGACCGGGCCTGGCTACACCTTC. The chain recombines TRBV11-2 with TRBJ1-2, with a tentative D call TRBD1 (5 bases). This CDR3 spans 14 amino acids. Germline-derived CDR1 and CDR2 are SGHAT and FQNNGV. Trimming took 1 base from V and 7 from J, leaving 13 bases between them.

The chain recombines TRBV7-2 with TRBJ1-2; D not resolved. Trimming left V 0 bases short and J 0 bases short, with 5 bases between. There are 14 residues in the CDR3. The germline CDR1 and CDR2 sequences are SGHTA and FQGNSA. Here the CDR3 DNA reads TGTGCCAGCAGCTTAGCGTGGACTAACTATGGCTACACCTTC. The encoded protein is CASSLAWTNYGYTF.

The sample holds many counts of this clonotype. The chain uses TRBV7-2 and TRBJ1-2, with D perhaps matching TRBD1 (6 bases). This CDR3 spans 14 amino acids. Germline CDR1 is SGHTA and CDR2 is FQGNSA. With 5 bases removed from V and 4 bases from J, the gap between germline ends came to 14 bases. CDR3 nucleotides: TGTGCCAGCAGCCAAGGACAGCAACTCTATGGCTACACCTTC. Its translation: CASSQGQQLYGYTF.

The chain combines TRBV5-1 with TRBJ2-7; D is possibly TRBD1 or TRBD2 (5 bases each). CDR3 length equals 15 residues. V lost 1 base and J 0 bases, leaving 11 bases between the germline ends. The germline CDR1 and CDR2 sequences are SGHRS and YFSETQ. The CDR3: CASSLIAGSSYEQYF. The CDR3 DNA is TGCGCCAGCAGCTTGATTGCAGGGAGCTCCTACGAGCAGTACTTC.

The rearrangement joins TRBV5-4 to TRBJ2-3, with D perhaps given as TRBD1 or TRBD2 (5 bases each). V was pared by 0 bases and J by 4 bases, with 9 bases between. Per the germline V gene, CDR1 is SGHNT and CDR2 is YYREEE (reference sequence). CDR3 size: 14 residues. This CDR3 is CASSLVGDADTQYF. The CDR3 DNA reads TGTGCCAGCAGCTTGGTGGGGGACGCAGATACGCAGTATTTT.

V usage is TRBV10-3 and J usage is TRBJ1-6; D is undetermined. Germline lookup yields CDR1 ENHRY and CDR2 SYGVKD. V lost 0 bases, J lost 9 bases, and 15 bases lay in between. The CDR3 runs 16 residues. In DNA, the CDR3 is TGTGCCATCAGTGAGTCGAAATCCGGGTACGGTTCACCCCTCCACTTT. It yields the protein CAISESKSGYGSPLHF.

This clonotype was found a few times. V is TRBV7-9 and J is TRBJ2-3; 9 bases match TRBD1. The CDR3 has 16 residues. Germline trimming cut 6 bases from V and 0 bases from J; bases unmatched to any gene: 7. CDR1 is SEHNR, CDR2 FQNEAQ, per germline (reference sequence). The CDR3 DNA sequence: TGTGCCAGCAGTCTTACCGACAGGGGGAGCACAGATACGCAGTATTTT. Its translation is CASSLTDRGSTDTQYF.

The genes are TRBV7-9 and TRBJ2-5; D unclear. The CDR3 is 14 residues long. The V end lost 5 bases, the J end lost 1 base, and 11 bases lay between the germline ends. Germline V lookup: CDR1 SEHNR, CDR2 FQNEAQ (reference sequence). CDR3 in DNA: TGTGCCAGCAGCACCCAATTCCGCCAAGAGACCCAGTACTTC. Its translation is CASSTQFRQETQYF.

The chain's CDR3 is CASRRTLLSNQPQHF. Here the CDR3 DNA reads TGTGCCAGCAGAAGGACACTGCTGAGCAATCAGCCCCAGCATTTT. This rearrangement joins TRBV2 to TRBJ1-5; D may be TRBD1 (5 bases). The CDR3 runs 15 residues. V dropped 6 bases and J dropped 1 base, with 13 bases sitting between them. Germline CDR1 is SNHLY and CDR2 is FYNNEI.

The chain recombines TRBV7-9 with TRBJ1-2; weak D call: TRBD1 (6 bases). The length of the CDR3 is 14 residues. The V gene lost 4 bases and the J gene lost 4 bases, with 13 bases spanning the gap. Germline CDR1 and CDR2: SEHNR and FQNEAQ (reference sequence). The CDR3 coding sequence is TGTGCCAGCAGCTCTACGGGGGCTCGCTATGGCTACACCTTC. Translation gives CASSSTGARYGYTF.

Ten or more counts support this clonotype. This chain uses TRBV4-1 with TRBJ1-5, with D possibly matching TRBD1 (5 bases). Trimming cost V 3 bases and J 2 bases, with 11 bases left between them. There are 15 residues in the CDR3. Germline CDR1 is MGHRA and CDR2 is YSYEKL. The CDR3 region is CASSHDSGGNQPQHF. CDR3 DNA: TGCGCCAGCAGCCACGACAGTGGTGGCAATCAGCCCCAGCATTTT.

This clonotype was observed a handful of times. V and J are TRBV6-6 and TRBJ2-6; D unresolved. Trimming took 5 bases from V and 2 from J, leaving 4 bases between them. The CDR3 runs to 13 residues. The germline V gene has CDR1 MNHNY and CDR2 SVGAGI (reference sequence). The DNA for the CDR3 is TGTGCCAGCAGTGCCGCTGGGGCCAACGTCCTGACTTTC. The encoded protein is CASSAAGANVLTF.

This clonotype was picked up a small number of times. The chain combines TRBV7-9 with TRBJ2-7; D gene uncertain. CDR1 and CDR2 from the germline V gene are SEHNR and FQNEAQ (reference sequence). The CDR3 runs to 14 residues. Trimming pared 1 base from V and 5 bases from J, leaving 12 bases between. CDR3 nucleotide sequence: TGTGCCAGCAGCTTAGGGACCTACGCCAACGAGCAGTACTTC. Its protein is CASSLGTYANEQYF. The full variable domain, in which reference TRBV7-9 and TRBJ2-7 provide the parts outside the CDR3, is DTGVSQNPRHKITKRGQNVTFRCDPISEHNRLYWYRQTLGQGPEFLTYFQNEAQLEKSRLLSDRFSAERPKGSFSTLEIQRTEQGDSAMYLCASSLGTYANEQYFGPGTRLTVT.

This clonotype was picked up one time. The chain has TRBV4-1 and TRBJ2-1, with no clear D. Germline CDR1 reads MGHRA; CDR2 reads YSYEKL. This CDR3 has 15 amino acids. Trimming took 2 bases from V and 0 from J, leaving 8 bases between them. As DNA, the CDR3 is TGCGCCAGCAGCCAAAGTCCGGTCTCCTACAATGAGCAGTTCTTC. It codes for CASSQSPVSYNEQFF.

Many counts were recorded for this clonotype. The chain joins TRBV12-3 or TRBV12-4 to TRBJ1-1, with D possibly being TRBD1 (6 bases). The CDR3 covers 14 residues. V shed 2 bases and J shed 1 base, with 8 bases lying between them. The CDR3: CASSLIQGNTEAFF. The CDR3 DNA is TGTGCCAGCAGTTTAATACAGGGGAACACTGAAGCTTTCTTT.

This rearrangement joins TRBV5-5 to TRBJ1-1, with D unresolved. With 4 bases removed from V and 1 base from J, the gap between germline ends came to 11 bases. The length of the CDR3 is 14 residues. The germline CDR1 and CDR2 sequences are SGHKS and YYEKEE (reference sequence). The CDR3 sequence is CASSPYSPNTEAFF. CDR3 bases: TGTGCCAGCAGCCCCTACAGCCCGAACACTGAAGCTTTCTTT.